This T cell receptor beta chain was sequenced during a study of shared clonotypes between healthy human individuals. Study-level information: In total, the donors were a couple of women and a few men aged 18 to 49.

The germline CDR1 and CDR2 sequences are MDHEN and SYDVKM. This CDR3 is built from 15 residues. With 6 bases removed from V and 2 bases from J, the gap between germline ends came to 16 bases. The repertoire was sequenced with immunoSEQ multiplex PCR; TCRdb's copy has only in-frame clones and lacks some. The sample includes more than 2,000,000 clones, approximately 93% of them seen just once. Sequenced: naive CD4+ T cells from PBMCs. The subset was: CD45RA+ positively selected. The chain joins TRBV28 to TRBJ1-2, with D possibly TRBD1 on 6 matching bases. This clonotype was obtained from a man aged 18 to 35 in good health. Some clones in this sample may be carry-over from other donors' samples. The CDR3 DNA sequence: TGTGCCAGCAGGCGAAATACCGACAGGAACTATGGCTACACCTTC. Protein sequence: CASRRNTDRNYGYTF.